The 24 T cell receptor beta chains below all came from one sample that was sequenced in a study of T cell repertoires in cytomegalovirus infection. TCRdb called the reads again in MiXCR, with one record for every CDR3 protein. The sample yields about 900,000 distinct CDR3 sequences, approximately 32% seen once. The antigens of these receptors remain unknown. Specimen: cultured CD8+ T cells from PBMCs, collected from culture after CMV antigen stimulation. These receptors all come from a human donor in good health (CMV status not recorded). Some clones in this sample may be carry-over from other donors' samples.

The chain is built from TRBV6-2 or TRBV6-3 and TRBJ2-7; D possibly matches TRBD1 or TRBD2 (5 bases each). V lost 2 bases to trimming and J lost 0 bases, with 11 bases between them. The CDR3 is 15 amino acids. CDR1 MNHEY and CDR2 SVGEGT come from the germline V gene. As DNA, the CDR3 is TGTGCCAGCAGTTACCGGGACGGAGGCTCCTACGAGCAGTACGTC. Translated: CASSYRDGGSYEQYV.

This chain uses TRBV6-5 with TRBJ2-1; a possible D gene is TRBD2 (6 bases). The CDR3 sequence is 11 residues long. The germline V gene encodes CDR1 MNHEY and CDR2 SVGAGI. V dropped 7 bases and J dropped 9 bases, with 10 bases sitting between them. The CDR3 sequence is CASTMGGEQFF. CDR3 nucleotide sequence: TGTGCCAGCACCATGGGGGGTGAGCAGTTCTTC.

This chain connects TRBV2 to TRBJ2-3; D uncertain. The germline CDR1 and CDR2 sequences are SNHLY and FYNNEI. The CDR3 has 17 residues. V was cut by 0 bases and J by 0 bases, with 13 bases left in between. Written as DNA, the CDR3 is TGTGCCAGCAGTGAAGCGCTTCCGGGCCAGAGCACAGATACGCAGTATTTT. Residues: CASSEALPGQSTDTQYF.

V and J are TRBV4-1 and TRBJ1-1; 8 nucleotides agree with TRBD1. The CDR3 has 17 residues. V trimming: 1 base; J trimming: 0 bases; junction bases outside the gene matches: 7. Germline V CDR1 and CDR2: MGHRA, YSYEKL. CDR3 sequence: CASSQVGTGNLNTEAFF. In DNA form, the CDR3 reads TGCGCCAGCAGCCAAGTGGGGACAGGTAATTTGAACACTGAAGCTTTCTTT.

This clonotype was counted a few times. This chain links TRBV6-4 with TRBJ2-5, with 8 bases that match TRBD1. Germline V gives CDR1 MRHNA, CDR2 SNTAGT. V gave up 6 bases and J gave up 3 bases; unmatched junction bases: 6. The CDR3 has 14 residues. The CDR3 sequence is CASSKRTGKETQYF. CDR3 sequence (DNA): TGTGCCAGCAGCAAACGGACAGGGAAAGAGACCCAGTACTTC.

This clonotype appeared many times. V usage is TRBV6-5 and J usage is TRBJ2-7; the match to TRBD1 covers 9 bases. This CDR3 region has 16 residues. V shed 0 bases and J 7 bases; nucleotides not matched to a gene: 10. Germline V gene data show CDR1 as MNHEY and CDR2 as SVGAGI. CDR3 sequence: CASSYSPGTGRDEQYF. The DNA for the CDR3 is TGTGCCAGCAGTTACTCGCCCGGGACAGGGAGGGATGAGCAGTACTTC.

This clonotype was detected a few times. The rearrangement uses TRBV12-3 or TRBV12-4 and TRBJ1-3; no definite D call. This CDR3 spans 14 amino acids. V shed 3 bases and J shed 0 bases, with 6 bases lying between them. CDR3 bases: TGTGCCAGCAGTTTTGACTTCTCTGGAAACACCATATATTTT. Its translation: CASSFDFSGNTIYF.

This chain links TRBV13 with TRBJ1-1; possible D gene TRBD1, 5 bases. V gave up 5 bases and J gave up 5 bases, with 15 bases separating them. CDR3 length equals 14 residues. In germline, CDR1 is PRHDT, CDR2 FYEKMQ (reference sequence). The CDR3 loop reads CASSPSEGRTEAFF. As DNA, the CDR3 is TGTGCCAGCAGCCCTTCGGAGGGGAGGACTGAAGCTTTCTTT.

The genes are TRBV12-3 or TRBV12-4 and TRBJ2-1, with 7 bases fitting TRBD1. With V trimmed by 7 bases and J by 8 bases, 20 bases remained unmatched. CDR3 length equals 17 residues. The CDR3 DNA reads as TGTGCCAGCACCCATGGTCAGGGGGAAAAAACTGGCGATGAGCAGTTCTTC. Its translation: CASTHGQGEKTGDEQFF.

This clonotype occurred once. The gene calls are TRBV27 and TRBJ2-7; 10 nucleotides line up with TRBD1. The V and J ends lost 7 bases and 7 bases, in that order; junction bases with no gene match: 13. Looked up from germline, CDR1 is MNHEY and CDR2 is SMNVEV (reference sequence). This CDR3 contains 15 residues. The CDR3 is CASKPYWDRGTEQYF. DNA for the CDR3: TGTGCCAGCAAACCTTATTGGGACAGGGGAACGGAGCAGTACTTC.

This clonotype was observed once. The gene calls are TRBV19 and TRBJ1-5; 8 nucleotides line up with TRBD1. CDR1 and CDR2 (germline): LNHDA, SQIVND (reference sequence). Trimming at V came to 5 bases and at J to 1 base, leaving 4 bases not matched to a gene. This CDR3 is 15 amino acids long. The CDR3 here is CASSWTGSSNQPQHF. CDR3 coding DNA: TGTGCCAGTAGTTGGACAGGGTCAAGCAATCAGCCCCAGCATTTT.

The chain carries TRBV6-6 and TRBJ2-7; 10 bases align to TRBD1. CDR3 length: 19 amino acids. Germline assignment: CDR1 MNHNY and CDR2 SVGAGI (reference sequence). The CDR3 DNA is TGTGCCAGCAGTGACTCGTGGGGGACAGGGGACCAGAACACCTACGAGCAGTACGTC. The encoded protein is CASSDSWGTGDQNTYEQYV.

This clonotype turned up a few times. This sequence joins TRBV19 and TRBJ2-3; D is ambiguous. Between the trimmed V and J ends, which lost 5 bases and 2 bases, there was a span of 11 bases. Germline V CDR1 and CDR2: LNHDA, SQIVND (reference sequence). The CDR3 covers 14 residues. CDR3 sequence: CASSLAEPTDTQYF. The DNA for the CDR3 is TGTGCCAGTAGTCTGGCGGAACCCACAGATACGCAGTATTTT.

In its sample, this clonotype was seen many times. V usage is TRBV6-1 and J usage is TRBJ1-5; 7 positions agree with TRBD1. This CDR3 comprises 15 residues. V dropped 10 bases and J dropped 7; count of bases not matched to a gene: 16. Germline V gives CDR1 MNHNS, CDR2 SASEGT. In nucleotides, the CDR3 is TGTGCCAAAAATAACCGGGACAGATCCAGGCAGCCCCAGCATTTT. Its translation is CAKNNRDRSRQPQHF.

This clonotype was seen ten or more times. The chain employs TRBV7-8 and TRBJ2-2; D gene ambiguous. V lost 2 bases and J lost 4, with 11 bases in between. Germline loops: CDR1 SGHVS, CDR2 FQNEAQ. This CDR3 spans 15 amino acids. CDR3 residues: CASSLLLVGTGELFF. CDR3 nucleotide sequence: TGTGCCAGCAGCTTACTTCTGGTTGGCACCGGGGAGCTGTTTTTT.

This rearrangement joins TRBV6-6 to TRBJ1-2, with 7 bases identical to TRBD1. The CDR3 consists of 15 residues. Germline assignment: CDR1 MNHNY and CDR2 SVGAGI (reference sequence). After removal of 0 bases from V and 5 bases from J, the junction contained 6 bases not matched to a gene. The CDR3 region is CASSYSTGNPYGYTF. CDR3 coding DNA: TGTGCCAGCAGTTACTCGACAGGGAACCCTTATGGCTACACCTTC.

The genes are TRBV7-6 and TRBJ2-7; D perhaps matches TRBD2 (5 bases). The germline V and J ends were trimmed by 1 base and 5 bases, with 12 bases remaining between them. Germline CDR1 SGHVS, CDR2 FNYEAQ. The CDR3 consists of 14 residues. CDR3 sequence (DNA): TGTGCCAGCAGCTTAGGCCGGGGAATTGACGAGCAGTACTTC. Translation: CASSLGRGIDEQYF.

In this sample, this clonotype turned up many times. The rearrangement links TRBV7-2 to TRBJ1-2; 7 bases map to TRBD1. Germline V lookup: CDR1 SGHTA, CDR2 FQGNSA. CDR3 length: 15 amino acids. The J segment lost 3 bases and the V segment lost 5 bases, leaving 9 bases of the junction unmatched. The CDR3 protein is CASSPRQGNYYGYTF. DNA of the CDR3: TGTGCCAGCAGCCCCCGACAGGGCAACTACTATGGCTACACCTTC.

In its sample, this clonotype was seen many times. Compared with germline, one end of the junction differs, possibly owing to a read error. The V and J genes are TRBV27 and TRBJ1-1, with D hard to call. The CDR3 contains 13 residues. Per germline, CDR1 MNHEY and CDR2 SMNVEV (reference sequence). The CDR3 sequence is CASSLLMNTEAFF. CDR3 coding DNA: TGTGCCAGCAGCTTATTAATGAACACTGAAGCTTTCTTT.

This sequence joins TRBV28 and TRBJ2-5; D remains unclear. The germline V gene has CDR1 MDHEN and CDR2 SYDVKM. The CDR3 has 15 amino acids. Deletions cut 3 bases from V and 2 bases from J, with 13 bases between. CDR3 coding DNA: TGTGCCAGCAGTTTGGTCGATCTCCGGCAAGAGACCCAGTACTTC. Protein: CASSLVDLRQETQYF.

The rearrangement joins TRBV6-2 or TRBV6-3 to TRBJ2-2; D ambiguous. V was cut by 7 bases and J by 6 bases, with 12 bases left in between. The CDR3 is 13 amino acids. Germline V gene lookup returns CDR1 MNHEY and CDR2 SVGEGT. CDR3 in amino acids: CASIPSEAGELFF. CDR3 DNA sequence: TGTGCCAGCATTCCAAGCGAGGCCGGGGAGCTGTTTTTT.

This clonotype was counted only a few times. CDR3 protein: CASSSKLHGGANGELFF. CDR3 coding DNA: TGCGCCAGCAGTAGCAAGTTGCACGGGGGGGCTAACGGGGAGCTGTTTTTT. The J gene is TRBJ2-2, the V gene TRBV4-3, with 8 bases fitting TRBD2. CDR1 LGHNA and CDR2 YSLEER come from the germline V gene. The CDR3 has 17 amino acids. J was trimmed by 7 bases and V by 6 bases; bases with no gene match: 16.

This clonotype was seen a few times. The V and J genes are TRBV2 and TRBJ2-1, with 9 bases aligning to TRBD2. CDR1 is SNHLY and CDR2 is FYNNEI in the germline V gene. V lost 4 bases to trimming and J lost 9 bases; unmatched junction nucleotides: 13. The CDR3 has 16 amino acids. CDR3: CASSVIAGATSVEQFF. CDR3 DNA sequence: TGTGCCAGCAGTGTAATAGCGGGGGCCACGTCGGTTGAGCAGTTCTTC.

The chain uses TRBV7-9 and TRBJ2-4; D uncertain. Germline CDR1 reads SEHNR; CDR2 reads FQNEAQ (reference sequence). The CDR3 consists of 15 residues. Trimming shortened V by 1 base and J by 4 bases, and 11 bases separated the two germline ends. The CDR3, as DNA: TGTGCCAGCAGCTTAGAGGTCGGCAGTAAAAACATTCAGTACTTC. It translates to CASSLEVGSKNIQYF.